This T cell receptor (beta chain) was sequenced for a study of T cell repertoires in cytomegalovirus infection. The overall study: Through public TCR beta signatures, both CMV infection and matching HLA type were indicated.

TCRdb re-analysed the reads in MiXCR, keeping a single row per CDR3 protein. The data show fewer than 250,000 distinct CDR3 sequences, 9% to 15% seen once. The count of this clonotype is one. This TCR was recovered from a human donor in good health (CMV status not recorded). Some clones in this sample may be carry-over from other donors' samples. The sequenced sample consisted of PBMCs.

The CDR3 is CASSMGSSSGANVLTF. The CDR3 nucleotides are TGTGCCAGTAGTATGGGGAGTTCCTCTGGGGCCAACGTCCTGACTTTC. The rearrangement uses TRBV19 and TRBJ2-6, with D possibly TRBD2 on 5 matching bases. V lost 3 bases, J lost 0 bases, and 9 bases lay in between. Germline-derived CDR1 and CDR2 are LNHDA and SQIVND (reference sequence). CDR3 length: 16 residues.